These 6 T cell receptor beta chains were all obtained from the same sample, sequenced in a study of identical twins. TCRdb passed the 5' RACE reads through MiXCR, listing each CDR3 protein once. The table shows some 730,000 distinct CDR3 sequences, with about 20% occurring only once. This sample also belongs to another study, concerning T cells expressing NK-cell markers.

Sequenced material: PBMCs. The source is a woman under 30 in good health.

V usage is TRBV12-3 or TRBV12-4 and J usage is TRBJ1-1, with D unclear. The CDR3 has 14 amino acids. Trimming stripped 1 base from V and 7 bases from J, with 13 bases between. Written as DNA, the CDR3 is TGTGCCAGCAGTTTAGACGCAGTCGCCCGTGAAGCTTTCTTT. The encoded protein is CASSLDAVAREAFF.

As DNA, the CDR3 is TGCAGTGCTAGTGATAATAGTGGAGAGACCCAGTACTTC. Translating it yields CSASDNSGETQYF. The V and J genes are TRBV20-1 and TRBJ2-5, with unresolved D. The length of the CDR3 is 13 residues. The germline V gene has CDR1 DFQATT and CDR2 SNEGSKA (reference sequence). With 3 bases removed from V and 4 bases from J, the gap between germline ends came to 12 bases.

This clonotype was seen more than once but under ten times. The J gene is TRBJ2-7, the V gene TRBV29-1, with D possibly called TRBD1 or TRBD2 (5 bases each). Germline V gene data show CDR1 as SQVTM and CDR2 as ANQGSEA. V dropped 7 bases and J dropped 0 bases, with 13 bases sitting between them. This CDR3 region has 13 residues. The DNA for the CDR3 is TGCAGCGCTCGTGAGGGGAACTCCTACGAGCAGTACTTC. This encodes CSAREGNSYEQYF.

This clonotype has a handful of counts. This rearrangement joins TRBV5-1 to TRBJ1-2; D might be TRBD1 (6 bases). The CDR3 loop spans 14 amino acids. Trimming removed 4 bases at V and 4 bases at J, with 14 bases between. Germline-derived CDR1 and CDR2 are SGHRS and YFSETQ. DNA for the CDR3: TGCGCCAGCAGCCGTCTAAAAGGGGGCTATGGCTACACCTTC. It yields the protein CASSRLKGGYGYTF.

The chain couples TRBV7-2 to TRBJ1-1; 9 bases are shared with TRBD1. Losses at the gene ends were 3 bases for V and 7 bases for J; bases not matched to a gene: 9. The CDR3 covers 15 residues. Germline CDR1 reads SGHTA; CDR2 reads FQGNSA. The CDR3 coding sequence is TGTGCCAGCAGCTTCGGGGACAGGGACTATAATGAAGCTTTCTTT. Translated, it gives CASSFGDRDYNEAFF.

In DNA, the CDR3 is TGTGCCAGCAGCCTGGGTCGGAGAACCCAAGAGACCCAGTACTTC. This encodes CASSLGRRTQETQYF. V and J are TRBV5-6 and TRBJ2-5, with unresolved D. V was shortened by 4 bases and J by 1 base, with 14 bases between the two germline ends. This CDR3 is built from 15 residues. Germline V CDR1 and CDR2: SGHDT, YYEEEE.